This entry describes one T cell receptor beta chain. The CDR3 sequence is 14 residues long. Trimming removed 7 bases at V and 3 bases at J, with 16 bases between. Germline CDR1 reads DFQATT; CDR2 reads SNEGSKA (reference sequence). The second PCR ran about 6 to 11 cycles with a sample-barcoded 5' primer and J-beta primers. Via MiXCR, TCRdb re-called the 5' RACE reads, giving one row per CDR3 protein. The repertoire consists of 800,000 to 1,000,000 distinct CDR3 sequences, with 45% to 50% occurring once and the leading ten covering roughly an eighth. This specimen comes from a study of blood T cells in healthy people across ages.

The clonotype comes from a man aged 30 to 45 in good health. The sequenced sample consisted of blood. V usage is TRBV20-1 and J usage is TRBJ1-5; D gene uncertain. As DNA, the CDR3 is TGCAGTGTTCTGAAACCGGGGTACAATCAGCCCCAGCATTTT. Its translation: CSVLKPGYNQPQHF.